Below, 2 T cell receptor beta chains from the same sample are listed, as sequenced in a study of cytomegalovirus exposure and HLA in healthy donors. The PCR employed 60 Vbeta primers together with 13 Jbeta primers. Produced via immunoSEQ multiplex PCR; TCRdb's table is partial and in-frame only. The data show over 150,000 clones, with about 80% seen just once and about 13% held by the top ten. Material for sequencing was PBMCs. These receptors were collected from a man between 25 and 39 years old in good health and CMV-seropositive.

This sequence joins TRBV2 and TRBJ2-1; weak D call: TRBD2 (5 bases). CDR1 SNHLY and CDR2 FYNNEI come from the germline V gene. The V gene lost 0 bases and the J gene lost 6 bases, with 15 bases spanning the gap. The CDR3 runs 16 residues. In DNA form, the CDR3 reads TGTGCCAGCAGTGAAGCGACGTGGCCCGCGGGCAATGAGCAGTTCTTC. Residues: CASSEATWPAGNEQFF.

The chain combines TRBV9 with TRBJ1-1; D perhaps matches TRBD1 (6 bases). V was shortened by 4 bases and J by 1 base, with 11 bases between the two germline ends. This CDR3 region has 14 residues. From germline, CDR1 is SGDLS and CDR2 YYNGEE. The CDR3 region is CASSPWTENTEAFF. The CDR3 DNA is TGTGCCAGCAGCCCTTGGACAGAGAACACTGAAGCTTTCTTT.